Given below is one T cell receptor beta chain in context. This CDR3 spans 14 amino acids. Germline V gives CDR1 SGHRS, CDR2 YFSETQ. After removal of 4 bases from V and 1 base from J, the junction contained 4 bases not matched to a gene. Methods used by the authors: Reference gene primer amplification in the assay estimated nucleated cell counts. TCRdb's table, derived via immunoSEQ multiplex PCR, lists solely in-frame clones and lacks some. D and trimming were read from the DNA, whereas the V and J calls and clone size are those reported in that table. The data show 100,000 to 150,000 clones, about 82% seen once. The data originate from a study of blood T cell repertoires in COVID-19. For the study at large: COVID-19 samples, acute and convalescent, were from the United States, Italy and Spain. The cDNA or gDNA used as material had been derived from T cells, B-cell-depleted T cells, or PBMCs.

The sequencing input was peripheral blood. This receptor was identified in a human donor in a cohort sampled during active COVID-19. This chain connects TRBV5-1 to TRBJ1-1; the match to TRBD1 covers 7 bases. The CDR3 sequence is CASSHWTGNTEAFF. In DNA form, the CDR3 reads TGCGCCAGCAGCCACTGGACAGGGAACACTGAAGCTTTCTTT. The whole variable domain, filled in from reference TRBV5-1 and TRBJ1-1, reads KAGVTQTPRYLIKTRGQQVTLSCSPISGHRSVSWYQQTPGQGLQFLFEYFSETQRNKGNFPGRFSGRQFSNSRSEMNVSTLELGDSALYLCASSHWTGNTEAFFGQGTRLTVV.